The table lists the clone carrying this TCR beta chain with a count of one. The CDR3 covers 15 residues. Germline values: CDR1 MDHEN, CDR2 SYDVKM. V shed 2 bases and J 2 bases; nucleotides not matched to a gene: 4. Adults between roughly 18 and 89 years of age took part from more than 20 US areas. The sample comes from a study of blood T cell repertoires in COVID-19. In the source study's methods: Estimation of nucleated cell counts was performed using reference gene primer amplification. This table comes from immunoSEQ multiplex PCR, and its TCRdb copy is limited to in-frame clones, with some not included. The V and J calls and clone size are taken from that table; D and trimming were inferred from the DNA. The table lists approximately 300,000 clones, nearly 90% of them singletons.

The source of this sequence is a woman younger than 45 who had recovered from COVID-19. The sample comprised PBMCs or T cells enriched from blood (not recorded which). The genes are TRBV28 and TRBJ2-7, with 9 positions matching TRBD2. The CDR3 loop reads CASSLGGGAPYEQYF. As DNA, the CDR3 is TGTGCCAGCAGTTTAGGCGGGGGGGCCCCCTACGAGCAGTACTTC.